Presented here are 9 T cell receptor beta chains from one specimen sequenced in a study of T cell responses to AZD1222 COVID-19 vaccine. Sequencing used immunoSEQ multiplex PCR; TCRdb keeps in-frame clones, though not all of them. The sample lists 200,000 to 250,000 clones; about 94% were seen once. This sample comprised peripheral blood, obtained 28 days after the second dose of the MenACWY control vaccine. These receptors were taken from an adult who received the MenACWY meningococcal vaccine as a control.

This chain joins TRBV19 and TRBJ2-7, with 12 nucleotides matching TRBD1. V shed 4 bases and J 2 bases; nucleotides not matched to a gene: 3. Germline V CDR1 and CDR2: LNHDA, SQIVND (reference sequence). The CDR3 covers 15 residues. Here the CDR3 reads CASSTGTGGPYEQYF. The CDR3 DNA reads TGTGCCAGTAGTACGGGGACAGGGGGCCCCTACGAGCAGTACTTC.

This clone showed up just once. The chain has TRBV9 and TRBJ2-7; D remains ambiguous. The V end was cut by 0 bases, the J end by 2 bases, with 9 bases between. CDR1 SGDLS and CDR2 YYNGEE come from the germline V gene. This CDR3 has 14 amino acids. The CDR3 region has the DNA TGTGCCAGCAGCGTAGGGCAAGGGCCCTACGAGCAGTACTTC. Its protein product is CASSVGQGPYEQYF.

The CDR3 DNA is TGTGCCAGCAGCCCGCGGACTAGCGGGACCGGGGAGCTGTTTTTT. Residues: CASSPRTSGTGELFF. The V gene is TRBV7-6, the J gene TRBJ2-2; 11 nucleotides match TRBD2. Trimming cost V 5 bases and J 5 bases; bases outside gene matches: 4. This CDR3 spans 15 amino acids. Germline V CDR1 and CDR2: SGHVS, FNYEAQ.

The V call is TRBV7-8, the J call TRBJ1-2, with D perhaps TRBD1 (5 bases). CDR1 is SGHVS, CDR2 FQNEAQ, per germline. V gave up 4 bases and J gave up 8 bases, with 14 bases separating them. There are 13 residues in the CDR3. The CDR3, as DNA: TGTGCCAGCAGCTCTCGACAGTCAGGGGGCTACACCTTC. This sequence encodes CASSSRQSGGYTF.

The chain couples TRBV19 to TRBJ1-2; weak D call: TRBD1 (5 bases). The CDR3 totals 14 residues. Looked up from germline, CDR1 is LNHDA and CDR2 is SQIVND (reference sequence). Trimming removed 5 bases at V and 5 bases at J, with 15 bases between. The CDR3 region is CASSEDSLRYGYTF. The CDR3, as DNA: TGTGCCAGTAGTGAAGACAGTTTACGGTATGGCTACACCTTC.

The chain employs TRBV27 and TRBJ1-6; weak D call: TRBD1 (5 bases). The CDR3 covers 15 residues. Germline CDR1 MNHEY, CDR2 SMNVEV (reference sequence). V lost 0 bases and J lost 10, with 13 bases in between. The DNA of the CDR3 is TGTGCCAGCAGTTTATCCAGGGCACCTCAATCACCCCTCCACTTT. Amino acid sequence: CASSLSRAPQSPLHF.

The J gene is TRBJ1-1, the V gene TRBV3-1 (or the pseudogene TRBV3-2); D is uncertain. V lost 0 bases and J 7 bases, leaving 9 bases between the germline ends. Germline V lookup: CDR1 LGHDT, CDR2 YNNKEL (reference sequence). This CDR3 comprises 13 residues. The CDR3 spells CASSQDLAVEAFF. The CDR3 DNA reads TGTGCCAGCAGCCAAGATTTGGCAGTTGAAGCTTTCTTT.

V usage is TRBV27 and J usage is TRBJ2-7; the D is unclear. This CDR3 has 13 residues. The V and J ends lost 3 bases and 5 bases respectively, with 11 bases between them. Per germline, CDR1 MNHEY and CDR2 SMNVEV (reference sequence). The CDR3 loop is CASSFGTPDEQYF. The CDR3 bases are TGTGCCAGCAGTTTTGGTACGCCGGACGAGCAGTACTTC.

This clone was observed once. This chain uses TRBV5-4 with TRBJ1-2, with D possibly matching TRBD1 (5 bases). This CDR3 region has 14 residues. The V end lost 0 bases, the J end lost 4 bases, and 10 bases lay between the germline ends. Per the germline V gene, CDR1 is SGHNT and CDR2 is YYREEE (reference sequence). The CDR3 DNA follows: TGTGCCAGCAGCTTGGGCACAGGAGTCTATGGCTACACCTTC. Amino acid sequence: CASSLGTGVYGYTF.